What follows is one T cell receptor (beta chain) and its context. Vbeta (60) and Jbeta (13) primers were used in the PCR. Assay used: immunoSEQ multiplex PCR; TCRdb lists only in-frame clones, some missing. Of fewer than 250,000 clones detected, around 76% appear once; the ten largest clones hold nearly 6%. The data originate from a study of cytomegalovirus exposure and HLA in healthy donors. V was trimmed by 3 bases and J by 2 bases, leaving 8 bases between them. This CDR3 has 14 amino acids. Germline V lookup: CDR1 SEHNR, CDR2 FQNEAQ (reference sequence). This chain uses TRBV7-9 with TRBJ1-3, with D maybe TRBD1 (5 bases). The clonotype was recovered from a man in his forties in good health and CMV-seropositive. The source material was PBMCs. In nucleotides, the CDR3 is TGTGCCAGCAGCTTGCCGGGGGCTGGAAACACCATATATTTT. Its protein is CASSLPGAGNTIYF.